This is a list of T cell receptor beta chains from one sample in a study of a mutant IDH1 vaccine in newly diagnosed glioma. Repertoires were generated with immunoSEQ multiplex PCR, while TCRdb's copy carries only in-frame clones and drops some. Of 25,000 to 35,000 clones listed, 87% are singletons. These TCRs' antigens remain unknown. The specimen was peripheral blood mononuclear cells (PBMCs), collected from a glioma patient whose treatment included an IDH1 peptide vaccine. The receptors originated from a woman in her thirties or forties with glioma. Some clones in this sample may be carry-over from other donors' samples. The CDR3 runs from the conserved cysteine through the conserved F or W. Fields, in order: V gene, J gene, CDR3 length, D gene, clone size, CDR3 DNA, CDR3 protein. The D gene is left open where the match is weak. Clone size is not always given. Where it is, it says once, few, many or a class for expanded clones.

V: TRBV7-3; J: TRBJ2-1; length: 13; D: -; size: -; DNA: TGTGCCAGCAGCGTACAGCATGGTGGGGAGCAGTTCTTC; CDR3: CASSVQHGGEQFF
V: TRBV6-6; J: TRBJ1-1; length: 9; D: TRBD1; size: -; DNA: TGTGCCACGGGGACAGACCCTTTCTTT; CDR3: CATGTDPFF
V: TRBV5-4; J: TRBJ2-7; length: 14; D: TRBD1; size: -; DNA: TGTGCCAGCAGCTCCCGGGACAGGGCTCACGAGCAGTACTTC; CDR3: CASSSRDRAHEQYF
V: TRBV25-1; J: TRBJ1-4; length: 15; D: -; size: -; DNA: TGTGCCAGCAGCTTCACGTGGGGGAGGGATGAAAAACTGTTTTTT; CDR3: CASSFTWGRDEKLFF
V: TRBV4-2; J: TRBJ2-6; length: 17; D: -; size: -; DNA: TGTGCCAGCAGCCAAGAGGAGGGAGGCTCTGGGGCCAACGTCCTGACTTTC; CDR3: CASSQEEGGSGANVLTF
V: TRBV27; J: TRBJ2-2; length: 14; D: TRBD2; size: -; DNA: TGTGCCAGCAGTTTCGGGGGGAGGACCGGGGAGCTGTTTTTT; CDR3: CASSFGGRTGELFF
V: TRBV5-8; J: TRBJ1-2; length: 15; D: -; size: -; DNA: TGTGCCAGCAGAATTAAAGGGGGGAGATACTATGGCTACACCTTC; CDR3: CASRIKGGRYYGYTF
V: TRBV9; J: TRBJ2-7; length: 14; D: TRBD2; size: -; DNA: TGTGCCAGCAGCGTAGGGGGACTAGCCTACGAGCAGTACTTC; CDR3: CASSVGGLAYEQYF
V: TRBV6-4; J: TRBJ1-5; length: 16; D: -; size: -; DNA: TGTGCCAGCAGTGAAAGGGTAGGGGCCGGGCCTCAGCCCCAGCATTTT; CDR3: CASSERVGAGPQPQHF
V: TRBV7-8; J: TRBJ2-3; length: 14; D: -; size: -; DNA: TGTGCCAGCAGTCACGGGAGAAGGACAGATACGCAGTATTTT; CDR3: CASSHGRRTDTQYF
V: TRBV2; J: TRBJ2-5; length: 11; D: TRBD1; size: -; DNA: TGTGCCAGCAGCGTCGACAGGGCGCAGTACTTC; CDR3: CASSVDRAQYF
V: TRBV10-3; J: TRBJ2-3; length: 15; D: -; size: -; DNA: TGTGCCATCAGTCCTACAGGGGGGGTTTCAGATACGCAGTATTTT; CDR3: CAISPTGGVSDTQYF
V: TRBV11-2; J: TRBJ2-3; length: 14; D: -; size: -; DNA: TGTGCCAGCAGCTGGGGGCCTAGCACAGATACGCAGTATTTT; CDR3: CASSWGPSTDTQYF
V: TRBV7-9; J: TRBJ2-1; length: 14; D: TRBD1; size: -; DNA: TGTGCCAGCAGCTTGGGACAGGGGACCAATGAGCAGTTCTTC; CDR3: CASSLGQGTNEQFF
V: TRBV11-2; J: TRBJ2-5; length: 14; D: -; size: -; DNA: TGTGCCAGCAGCTTAGAAAGGAAGAAGGAGACCCAGTACTTC; CDR3: CASSLERKKETQYF
V: TRBV19; J: TRBJ1-1; length: 13; D: -; size: -; DNA: TGTGCCAGTAGTATAGAAAGGGGGGCTGAAGCTTTCTTT; CDR3: CASSIERGAEAFF
V: TRBV7-2; J: TRBJ1-3; length: 16; D: TRBD1; size: -; DNA: TGTGCCAGCAGCATCGGACAGGCCAGCTCTGGAAACACCATATATTTT; CDR3: CASSIGQASSGNTIYF
V: TRBV4-3; J: TRBJ2-5; length: 14; D: TRBD2; size: once; DNA: TGCGCCAGCAGCCAGACTAGCGGGAAAGAGACCCAGTACTTC; CDR3: CASSQTSGKETQYF
V: TRBV7-3; J: TRBJ2-1; length: 14; D: TRBD2; size: -; DNA: TGTGCCAGCAGCCCCTCGGGGGGTGGCAATGAGCAGTTCTTC; CDR3: CASSPSGGGNEQFF
V: TRBV7-6; J: TRBJ2-4; length: 21; D: TRBD2; size: -; DNA: TGTGCCAGCAGCTTACCCTGGACTAGCGGGAGGGATAGAATAGCCAAAAACATTCAGTACTTC; CDR3: CASSLPWTSGRDRIAKNIQYF
V: TRBV29-1; J: TRBJ1-1; length: 14; D: -; size: -; DNA: TGCAGCGTTCCGGGACCGAGTGTGTATACTGAAGCTTTCTTT; CDR3: CSVPGPSVYTEAFF
V: TRBV4-3; J: TRBJ2-2; length: 21; D: TRBD2; size: -; DNA: TGCGCCAGCAGCCAAGACCCGGGGCTAGCGGGAAATAGTATAGTCACCGGGGAGCTGTTTTTT; CDR3: CASSQDPGLAGNSIVTGELFF
V: TRBV27; J: TRBJ2-1; length: 12; D: -; size: -; DNA: TGTGCCAGCAGTTTAAGGCGGGATGAGCAGTTCTTC; CDR3: CASSLRRDEQFF
V: TRBV4-1; J: TRBJ2-5; length: 17; D: TRBD2; size: few; DNA: TGCGCCAGCAGCCAAGAGGATAGCGGGGGTACTAAAGCGACCCAGTACTTC; CDR3: CASSQEDSGGTKATQYF
V: TRBV4-3; J: TRBJ1-5; length: 13; D: -; size: -; DNA: TGCGCCAGCAGTATGGCAGTTCATCAGCCCCAGCATTTT; CDR3: CASSMAVHQPQHF
V: TRBV28; J: TRBJ1-2; length: 14; D: -; size: -; DNA: TGTGCCAGCAGTTTGCTGCGGAGAGTGAATGGCTACACCTTC; CDR3: CASSLLRRVNGYTF
V: TRBV6-6; J: TRBJ2-1; length: 13; D: TRBD1; size: once; DNA: TGTGCCAGCAGTTACGGACAGGGAGGTGAGCAGTTCTTC; CDR3: CASSYGQGGEQFF
V: TRBV14; J: TRBJ1-3; length: 12; D: -; size: -; DNA: TGTGCCAGCAGCCAAATTGAAGGGCTAAGATATTTT; CDR3: CASSQIEGLRYF
V: TRBV10-3; J: TRBJ2-1; length: 13; D: -; size: -; DNA: TGTGCCATCGGGGCGACCTCCTACAATGAGCAGTTCTTC; CDR3: CAIGATSYNEQFF
V: TRBV7-8; J: TRBJ2-1; length: 14; D: -; size: -; DNA: TGTGCCAGCAGGTCAGGGGGGGCCTGGGATGAGCAGTTCTTC; CDR3: CASRSGGAWDEQFF
V: TRBV19; J: TRBJ1-3; length: 13; D: -; size: once; DNA: TGTGCCAGTAAAGTCCGCTCTGGAAACACCATATATTTT; CDR3: CASKVRSGNTIYF
V: TRBV7-9; J: TRBJ1-2; length: 15; D: -; size: -; DNA: TGTGCCAGCAGCTTGGACAGTAGGGGCTTCTATGGCTACACCTTC; CDR3: CASSLDSRGFYGYTF
V: TRBV28; J: TRBJ1-2; length: 16; D: TRBD1; size: -; DNA: TGTGCCAGCAGTTCCCGAGGGGGCGACAGGGTCTATGGCTACACCTTC; CDR3: CASSSRGGDRVYGYTF
V: TRBV7-2; J: TRBJ2-3; length: 14; D: -; size: once; DNA: TGTGCCAGCAGCCTCCAGGGATTTTCAGATACGCAGTATTTT; CDR3: CASSLQGFSDTQYF
V: TRBV7-9; J: TRBJ1-1; length: 11; D: TRBD1; size: -; DNA: TGTGCCAGCGGGACAGGGATGGAAGCTTTCTTT; CDR3: CASGTGMEAFF
V: TRBV27; J: TRBJ2-7; length: 11; D: -; size: -; DNA: TGTGCCAGCAGTTTCTCAAACGAGCAGTACTTC; CDR3: CASSFSNEQYF
V: TRBV5-1; J: TRBJ2-1; length: 14; D: -; size: -; DNA: TGCGCCAGCAGCTTAACCGGCAGTTACAATGAGCAGTTCTTC; CDR3: CASSLTGSYNEQFF
V: TRBV27; J: TRBJ2-1; length: 14; D: TRBD2; size: -; DNA: TGTGCCAGCAGTCCTTCCACCTTAGCGGGGGAGCAGTTCTTC; CDR3: CASSPSTLAGEQFF
V: TRBV28; J: TRBJ2-7; length: 12; D: -; size: -; DNA: TGTGCCAGCAGTGGAGGCTCCTACGAGCAGTACTTC; CDR3: CASSGGSYEQYF
V: TRBV5-4; J: TRBJ2-1; length: 16; D: -; size: once; DNA: TGTGCCAGCAGCTTGCGGCAGGGTGCGTCCTACAATGAGCAGTTCTTC; CDR3: CASSLRQGASYNEQFF
V: TRBV29-1; J: TRBJ2-1; length: 14; D: TRBD2; size: -; DNA: TGCAGCGTTGAAGGAAGCGGGAGAGAGGGTGAGCAGTTCTTC; CDR3: CSVEGSGREGEQFF
V: TRBV19; J: TRBJ1-4; length: 14; D: TRBD1; size: -; DNA: TGTGCCAGTAGACGACAGGGGGCTGGTGAAAAACTGTTTTTT; CDR3: CASRRQGAGEKLFF
V: TRBV4-1; J: TRBJ1-1; length: 14; D: -; size: -; DNA: TGCGCCAGCAGCCATGACCAGGGGAGCACTGAAGCTTTCTTT; CDR3: CASSHDQGSTEAFF
V: TRBV5-1; J: TRBJ1-2; length: 14; D: TRBD1; size: -; DNA: TGCGCCAGCAGAGTGGAAACAGGGGGGTATGGCTACACCTTC; CDR3: CASRVETGGYGYTF
V: TRBV28; J: TRBJ1-3; length: 15; D: TRBD1; size: -; DNA: TGTGCCAGCATTTCAGGGGGCTTCTCTGGAAACACCATATATTTT; CDR3: CASISGGFSGNTIYF
V: TRBV27; J: TRBJ1-3; length: 13; D: -; size: -; DNA: TGTGCCAGCCGGGTCCTCTCTGGAAACACCATATATTTT; CDR3: CASRVLSGNTIYF
V: TRBV27; J: TRBJ2-7; length: 17; D: TRBD1; size: -; DNA: TGTGCCAGCAGTTTATCAGCCCTGGGACAGGGGATATACGAGCAGTACTTC; CDR3: CASSLSALGQGIYEQYF
V: TRBV6-1; J: TRBJ2-7; length: 14; D: -; size: -; DNA: TGTGCCAGCGGTACTTTCTGGGTTACCTACGAGCAGTACTTC; CDR3: CASGTFWVTYEQYF
V: TRBV19; J: TRBJ1-1; length: 12; D: -; size: -; DNA: TGTGCCAGTATTGCACTGAACACTGAAGCTTTCTTT; CDR3: CASIALNTEAFF
V: TRBV18; J: TRBJ2-7; length: 13; D: -; size: -; DNA: TGTGCCAGCTCATCAAGCGCCTCCTACGAGCAGTACTTC; CDR3: CASSSSASYEQYF
V: TRBV4-3; J: TRBJ1-5; length: 13; D: -; size: -; DNA: TGCGCCAGCAGCCAATCGGTTAGTCAGCCCCAGCATTTT; CDR3: CASSQSVSQPQHF
V: TRBV25-1; J: TRBJ1-1; length: 16; D: -; size: -; DNA: TGTGCCAGCAGTGAATGGGAGGGACCGGTGAACACTGAAGCTTTCTTT; CDR3: CASSEWEGPVNTEAFF
V: TRBV28; J: TRBJ2-7; length: 14; D: TRBD1; size: -; DNA: TGTGCCAGCAGGGATCCAGGGGGTCGGGACGAGCAGTACTTC; CDR3: CASRDPGGRDEQYF
V: TRBV27; J: TRBJ2-7; length: 13; D: -; size: -; DNA: TGTGCCAGCAGTCCTCTAAGCACCTACGAGCAGTACTTC; CDR3: CASSPLSTYEQYF
V: TRBV18; J: TRBJ2-2; length: 16; D: -; size: once; DNA: TGTGCCAGCTCACCTCCAGGATGGACCGACTATGAGGAGCTGTTTTTT; CDR3: CASSPPGWTDYEELFF
V: TRBV7-6; J: TRBJ2-2; length: 22; D: TRBD2; size: -; DNA: TGTGCCAGCAGCCCCAGACCCATGGGAGTCAGAACTAGCGCCCCGAACACCGGGGAGCTGTTTTTT; CDR3: CASSPRPMGVRTSAPNTGELFF
V: TRBV7-9; J: TRBJ1-1; length: 13; D: -; size: -; DNA: TGTGCCAGCAGCTTAGTCTTGGCCACTGAAGCTTTCTTT; CDR3: CASSLVLATEAFF
V: TRBV29-1; J: TRBJ2-4; length: 15; D: -; size: -; DNA: TGCAGCGTTGTTGGTCAGGGAACTGTTTGGGACATTCAGTACTTC; CDR3: CSVVGQGTVWDIQYF
V: TRBV18; J: TRBJ2-1; length: 16; D: TRBD2; size: -; DNA: TGTGCCAGCTCGCTCCCGGGACTAGCGGGAGTTCATGAGCAGTTCTTC; CDR3: CASSLPGLAGVHEQFF